Following are 11 T cell receptor beta chains from one sample sequenced in a study of T cells of healthy individuals. Each CDR3 protein gets one entry after TCRdb re-called the 5' RACE reads with MiXCR. Counted here are tens of thousands of distinct CDR3 sequences, about 4.2% occurring once; the ten biggest clones make up less than 9.5%. These TCRs come from a human donor in good health.

At least ten counts were recorded for this clonotype. The chain couples TRBV18 to TRBJ2-7, with a weak D call TRBD2 (5 bases). CDR3 size: 11 residues. Germline CDR1 is KGHSH and CDR2 is LQKENI. V lost 4 bases and J 6 bases, leaving 7 bases between the germline ends. The CDR3 sequence: CASSQEAEQYF. The DNA for the CDR3 is TGTGCCAGCTCACAGGAGGCCGAGCAGTACTTC.

This chain uses TRBV4-2 with TRBJ1-3, with 8 bases lining up with TRBD1. Germline assignment: CDR1 LGHNA and CDR2 YNFKEQ. V was clipped by 4 bases and J by 1 base; unmatched bases: 3. The length of the CDR3 is 15 residues. The CDR3 protein is CASSLQGASGNTIYF. The CDR3 DNA reads as TGTGCCAGCAGCCTCCAGGGGGCTTCTGGAAACACCATATATTTT.

This clonotype was detected ten times or more. The gene calls are TRBV20-1 and TRBJ1-2; 8 nucleotides align to TRBD1. The CDR3 loop spans 12 amino acids. The germline V gene encodes CDR1 DFQATT and CDR2 SNEGSKA (reference sequence). With V trimmed by 4 bases and J by 3 bases, 1 base remained unmatched. CDR3 in amino acids: CSANRGDYGYTF. The CDR3 coding sequence is TGCAGTGCTAACAGGGGGGACTATGGCTACACCTTC.

The gene calls are TRBV12-3 or TRBV12-4 and TRBJ2-3; perhaps TRBD1 as D (6 bases). CDR3 length: 15 amino acids. V gave up 3 bases and J gave up 3 bases, with 13 bases separating them. In DNA, the CDR3 is TGTGCCAGCAGTTTCCGGGCCCAGGGGACAGATACGCAGTATTTT. Translating gives CASSFRAQGTDTQYF.

This clonotype has a count of ten or more. The V gene is TRBV5-1, the J gene TRBJ1-1; 9 positions agree with TRBD1. With 1 base clipped from V and 4 bases from J, the junction kept 5 bases outside the gene matches. Per germline, CDR1 SGHRS and CDR2 YFSETQ. The CDR3 covers 15 residues. CDR3 protein: CASSLSTGGSTEAFF. CDR3 sequence (DNA): TGCGCCAGCAGCTTGTCCACAGGGGGCAGCACTGAAGCTTTCTTT.

There are many counts of this clonotype. This chain joins TRBV2 and TRBJ2-1; 11 bases are shared with TRBD1. With V trimmed by 6 bases and J by 2 bases, 9 bases remained unmatched. This CDR3 comprises 17 residues. Germline V CDR1 and CDR2: SNHLY, FYNNEI. In DNA form, the CDR3 reads TGTGCCAGCAGAAGATACCGGGACAGGGGGGCCTACAATGAGCAGTTCTTC. Amino acids: CASRRYRDRGAYNEQFF.

The sample holds many counts of this clonotype. The rearrangement links TRBV7-2 to TRBJ1-2, with TRBD1 matching over 11 bases. Germline CDR1 and CDR2: SGHTA and FQGNSA. The V and J ends lost 4 bases and 5 bases, in that order; junction bases with no gene match: 3. The CDR3 covers 14 residues. CDR3 bases: TGTGCCAGCAGCTCCCGGGACAGGGGGTATGGCTACACCTTC. Translating it yields CASSSRDRGYGYTF.

This clonotype appeared many times. The genes are TRBV3-1 and TRBJ1-4; D gene uncertain. CDR1 and CDR2 from the germline V gene are LGHDT and YNNKEL (reference sequence). The CDR3 contains 13 residues. V was cut by 1 base and J by 0 bases, with 0 bases left in between. CDR3 DNA sequence: TGTGCCAGCAGCCAAGCAACTAATGAAAAACTGTTTTTT. This gives the protein CASSQATNEKLFF.

This clonotype was detected a few times. The J gene is TRBJ2-1, the V gene TRBV27; maybe TRBD2 (6 bases). The CDR3 has 15 amino acids. Germline-derived CDR1 and CDR2 are MNHEY and SMNVEV (reference sequence). V shed 3 bases and J shed 5 bases, with 14 bases lying between them. Here the CDR3 reads CASSFSREYHNEQFF. CDR3 nucleotide sequence: TGTGCCAGCAGTTTCTCTCGGGAGTACCACAATGAGCAGTTCTTC.

This clonotype has just a few counts. The rearrangement joins TRBV7-7 to TRBJ2-1; D may be TRBD1 (6 bases). Trimming removed 8 bases at V and 7 bases at J, with 15 bases between. The CDR3 sequence is 13 residues long. CDR1 is SSHAT, CDR2 FNYEAQ, per germline (reference sequence). The CDR3 region has the DNA TGTGCCAGCCAGAGGATCCAGGGGAATGAGCAGTTCTTC. The encoded protein is CASQRIQGNEQFF.

This clonotype showed up many times. The missing conserved phenylalanine or tryptophan at the end of this CDR3 makes a read error likely. The DNA is left out, because the CDR3 cannot be placed on it with certainty; the CDR3 is given as TCRdb lists it. The rearrangement uses TRBV4-3 and TRBJ2-1. From germline, CDR1 is LGHNA and CDR2 YSLEER. Including both end residues, the CDR3 is 13 amino acids long. CDR3 sequence: CASSRNSGDGLIL.